This TCR beta chain was sequenced during a study of cytomegalovirus exposure and HLA in healthy donors. Primers for the PCR totalled 60 Vbeta and 13 Jbeta. The repertoire was sequenced with immunoSEQ multiplex PCR; TCRdb's copy has only in-frame clones and lacks some. Of some 130,000 clones listed, approximately 80% are singletons. Study results and limitations: Prediction of most subjects' HLA-A and HLA-B alleles by TCR beta sequences was reportedly accurate. Researchers catalogued about 150 TCR beta chains as cytomegalovirus-associated.

This CDR3 has 13 residues. CDR1 is MGHDK, CDR2 SYGVNS, per germline. Between the trimmed V and J ends, which lost 4 bases and 3 bases, there was a span of 10 bases. On this clone itself: Its antigen is unidentified.

The TCR was taken from a man in his forties or fifties in good health and CMV-seronegative. This rearrangement joins TRBV25-1 to TRBJ2-7, with D possibly TRBD2 on 5 matching bases. Sequences were obtained from PBMCs. In DNA, the CDR3 is TGTGCCAGCAGTGCCTCCGGGGTCTACGAGCAGTACTTC. Protein sequence: CASSASGVYEQYF.